This entry lists 8 T cell receptor beta chains sequenced from one sample in a study of shared clonotypes between healthy human individuals. TCRdb's table, derived via immunoSEQ multiplex PCR, lists solely in-frame clones and lacks some. The data hold hundreds of thousands of clones, with 73% observed a single time. Sample: memory CD4+ T cells sorted from blood. Noted subset: CD45RA-negative fraction. Source of these receptors: a woman in her 30s in good health.

The chain combines TRBV19 with TRBJ2-7; 7 bases line up with TRBD2. J was trimmed by 8 bases and V by 1 base; bases with no gene match: 11. CDR3 length equals 15 residues. CDR1 and CDR2 (germline): LNHDA, SQIVND (reference sequence). Here the CDR3 reads CASSIVASGPYQQYF. The CDR3 bases are TGTGCCAGTAGTATAGTGGCTAGCGGACCCTATCAGCAGTACTTC.

Comment on this clone: This sample includes further DNA sequences coding for the same CDR3. The chain uses TRBV5-1 and TRBJ2-1; D might be TRBD1 (5 bases). V lost 0 bases to trimming and J lost 1 base, with 8 bases between them. The CDR3 runs 15 residues. Germline loops: CDR1 SGHRS, CDR2 YFSETQ. The CDR3 here is CASSLDSGSYNEQFF. CDR3 bases: TGCGCCAGCAGCTTGGATTCAGGGTCCTACAATGAGCAGTTCTTC.

This clone was found a few times. The genes are TRBV15 and TRBJ1-2, with 7 nucleotides matching TRBD1. The length of the CDR3 is 15 residues. Per the germline V gene, CDR1 is LNHNV and CDR2 is YYDKDF (reference sequence). Trimming removed 1 base from V and 2 bases from J; junction bases left unmatched: 4. CDR3 DNA: TGTGCCACCAGCAGAGGGGGGACAGACAACTATGGCTACACCTTC. As protein: CATSRGGTDNYGYTF.

This clone came up many times. Other DNA sequences from this sample encode an identical CDR3 as well. J is TRBJ2-7 and V is TRBV28; D is possibly TRBD1 (6 bases). Germline values: CDR1 MDHEN, CDR2 SYDVKM. The V and J ends lost 5 bases and 3 bases respectively, with 11 bases between them. This CDR3 has 13 amino acids. In DNA, the CDR3 is TGTGCCAGCAGTCCATCCAGGGGCTACGAGCAGTACTTC. Protein product: CASSPSRGYEQYF.

The chain recombines TRBV30 with TRBJ2-2; D not certain. The CDR3 loop spans 12 amino acids. Trimming took 3 bases from V and 6 from J, leaving 8 bases between them. Per germline, CDR1 GTSNPN and CDR2 SVGIG (reference sequence). In DNA form, the CDR3 reads TGTGCCTGGAGCTTACGACCCGGGGAGCTGTTTTTT. Amino acids: CAWSLRPGELFF. Drawing the rest from reference TRBV30 and TRBJ2-2, the complete variable domain is SQTIHQWPATLVQPVGSPLSLECTVEGTSNPNLYWYRQAAGRGLQLLFYSVGIGQISSEVPQNLSASRPQDRQFILSSKKLLLSDSGFYLCAWSLRPGELFFGEGSRLTVL.

The chain uses TRBV19 and TRBJ2-1, with 10 bases fitting TRBD2. V was pared by 0 bases and J by 7 bases, with 6 bases of the junction left unmatched. The CDR3 length is 16 residues. The germline V gene has CDR1 LNHDA and CDR2 SQIVND (reference sequence). The CDR3 DNA reads TGTGCCAGTAGTATAGAAAGGCTAGCGGGAGCTAATGAGCAGTTCTTC. Protein product: CASSIERLAGANEQFF.

This chain links TRBV5-1 with TRBJ2-3; 10 bases agree with TRBD2. Germline V lookup: CDR1 SGHRS, CDR2 YFSETQ. This CDR3 is built from 16 residues. V was pared by 4 bases and J by 6 bases, with 11 bases of the junction left unmatched. CDR3 sequence: CASSTTSGADGDTQYF. CDR3 DNA sequence: TGCGCCAGCAGCACCACTAGCGGGGCCGATGGGGATACGCAGTATTTT.

V usage is TRBV5-1 and J usage is TRBJ2-1; 8 bases agree with TRBD1. The CDR3 is 15 amino acids. The junction had 6 bases not matched to a gene; V was cut back by 3 bases and J by 4 bases. In germline, CDR1 is SGHRS, CDR2 YFSETQ. This CDR3 is CASSWGDRTYNEQFF. Written as DNA, the CDR3 is TGCGCCAGCAGCTGGGGGGACAGGACTTACAATGAGCAGTTCTTC.